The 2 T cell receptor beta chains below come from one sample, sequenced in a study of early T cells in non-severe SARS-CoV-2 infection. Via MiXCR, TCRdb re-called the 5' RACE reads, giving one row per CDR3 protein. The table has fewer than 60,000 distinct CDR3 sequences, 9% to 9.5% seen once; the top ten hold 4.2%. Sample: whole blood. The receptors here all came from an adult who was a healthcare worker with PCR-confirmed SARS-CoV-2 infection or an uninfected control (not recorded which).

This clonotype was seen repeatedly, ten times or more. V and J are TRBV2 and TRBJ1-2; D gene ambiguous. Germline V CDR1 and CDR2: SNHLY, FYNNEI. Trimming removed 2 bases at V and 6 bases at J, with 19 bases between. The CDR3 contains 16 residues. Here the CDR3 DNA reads TGTGCCAGCAGTGAAAATCTCCAGGCCAGAAGGAATGGCTACACCTTC. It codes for CASSENLQARRNGYTF.

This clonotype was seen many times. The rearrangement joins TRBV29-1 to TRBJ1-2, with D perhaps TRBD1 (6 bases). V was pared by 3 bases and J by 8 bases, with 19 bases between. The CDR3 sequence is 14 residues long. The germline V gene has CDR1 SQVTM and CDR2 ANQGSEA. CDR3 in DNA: TGCAGCGTTGAGGGGGGCATCATAACGGAAGGCTACACCTTC. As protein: CSVEGGIITEGYTF.